The 28 T cell receptor beta chains given below trace back to one sample, sequenced in a study of T-cell memory formation after mild COVID-19 (dated by TCRdb to the early 2020s). The method behind the library was 5' RACE. The sequencing machine was an Illumina NovaSeq 6000. TCRdb trimmed the raw reads at Q25, called clones with MiXCR and kept productive beta chains. Records with the same CDR3 protein are collapsed into one entry carrying the most frequent genes and DNA. Counted in this sample were some 130,000 distinct CDR3 sequences; less than 6.5% of them appeared once. The top ten clonotypes cover 2% to 2.5% of the sample. Sequencing was carried out using PBMCs or a T cell subset sorted from them (not recorded which). The receptors were sampled from an adult woman who had mild COVID-19 (a few samples of this study predate the infection). The sample titles of this study are shuffled in the database, so cell type and time point are left out; the donor was told from shared clones.

There are a few counts of this clonotype. The genes are TRBV3-1 and TRBJ1-1; TRBD1 agrees at 8 bases. Germline lookup yields CDR1 LGHDT and CDR2 YNNKEL (reference sequence). This CDR3 contains 16 residues. V trimming: 1 base; J trimming: 2 bases; junction bases outside the gene matches: 6. The CDR3 here is CASSQGAGTGNTEAFF. Written as DNA, the CDR3 is TGTGCCAGCAGCCAAGGAGCCGGGACAGGAAACACTGAAGCTTTCTTT.

This clonotype came up a few times. The chain has TRBV19 and TRBJ1-6, with a weak D call TRBD1 (5 bases). Germline CDR1 is LNHDA and CDR2 is SQIVND (reference sequence). V was clipped by 6 bases and J by 3 bases, with 12 bases between them. This CDR3 has 15 amino acids. The CDR3, as DNA: TGTGCCAGTAGCCTTCGGGGGGGCTATAATTCACCCCTCCACTTT. Its translation: CASSLRGGYNSPLHF.

This clonotype was counted at least ten times. The chain has TRBV20-1 and TRBJ2-3; possible D gene TRBD1, 6 bases. Germline loops: CDR1 DFQATT, CDR2 SNEGSKA (reference sequence). The V end lost 7 bases, the J end lost 1 base, and 12 bases lay between the germline ends. This CDR3 is built from 13 residues. The CDR3, as DNA: TGCAGTGTCGCTAAGGGGGGCACAGATACGCAGTATTTT. This translates into CSVAKGGTDTQYF.

The rearrangement links TRBV5-1 to TRBJ2-3; the D is unclear. This CDR3 is 13 amino acids long. CDR1 and CDR2 from the germline V gene are SGHRS and YFSETQ. V lost 0 bases, J lost 4 bases, and 6 bases lay in between. The CDR3 reads CASSLEASDTQYF. The DNA for the CDR3 is TGCGCCAGCAGCTTGGAAGCGTCAGATACGCAGTATTTT. Supplemented by reference TRBV5-1 and TRBJ2-3, the full variable domain reads KAGVTQTPRYLIKTRGQQVTLSCSPISGHRSVSWYQQTPGQGLQFLFEYFSETQRNKGNFPGRFSGRQFSNSRSEMNVSTLELGDSALYLCASSLEASDTQYFGPGTRLTVL.

The chain combines TRBV29-1 with TRBJ2-4; D is possibly TRBD1 (6 bases). The CDR3 has 14 amino acids. Germline CDR1 is SQVTM and CDR2 is ANQGSEA. The V gene lost 6 bases and the J gene lost 1 base, with 13 bases spanning the gap. CDR3 sequence: CSVLPTGAKNIQYF. CDR3 bases: TGCAGCGTATTACCGACAGGCGCCAAAAACATTCAGTACTTC.

CDR3 loop: CATSGQGAEKLFF. The CDR3 nucleotides are TGTGCCACCTCGGGACAGGGGGCTGAAAAACTGTTTTTT. The J gene is TRBJ1-4, the V gene TRBV12-3 or TRBV12-4; 12 positions agree with TRBD1. The CDR3 runs to 13 residues. V lost 10 bases, J lost 7 bases, and 4 bases stayed unmatched.

This clonotype was seen many times. CDR3 amino acids: CASSLSPGTSGRIDTQYF. The CDR3 DNA reads as TGTGCCAGCAGCCTCTCCCCCGGGACTAGCGGGAGAATAGATACGCAGTATTTT. The gene calls are TRBV7-2 and TRBJ2-3, with 14 nucleotides matching TRBD2. This CDR3 contains 18 residues. The V gene end was trimmed by 5 bases and the J gene end by 5 bases; junction bases not matched to a gene: 12. The germline V gene has CDR1 SGHTA and CDR2 FQGNSA.

The rearrangement joins TRBV20-1 to TRBJ2-1; 12 bases agree with TRBD2. The CDR3 consists of 15 residues. CDR1 is DFQATT and CDR2 is SNEGSKA in the germline V gene (reference sequence). V lost 0 bases, J lost 10 bases, and 7 bases stayed unmatched. This chain's CDR3 is CSARDVRLAGGEQFF. CDR3 coding DNA: TGCAGTGCTAGAGATGTACGGCTAGCGGGAGGGGAGCAGTTCTTC.

This clonotype was found many times. The chain links TRBV11-2 to TRBJ2-1, with a tentative D call TRBD2 (6 bases). Germline V gives CDR1 SGHAT, CDR2 FQNNGV. The CDR3 has 16 amino acids. Trimming pared 3 bases from V and 0 bases from J, leaving 12 bases between. The CDR3 nucleotides are TGTGCCAGCAGCTTTGGGGGAGGACTCTCCTACAATGAGCAGTTCTTC. This translates into CASSFGGGLSYNEQFF.

V and J are TRBV4-1 and TRBJ2-7; 10 bases agree with TRBD1. The germline V gene has CDR1 MGHRA and CDR2 YSYEKL. The J segment lost 7 bases and the V segment lost 1 base, leaving 13 bases of the junction unmatched. The CDR3 is made up of 17 amino acids. CDR3 DNA: TGCGCCAGCAGCCAAGGTCAGGGGACAGGGGACGTCCGGGAGCAGTACTTC. It yields the protein CASSQGQGTGDVREQYF.

This clonotype appeared a few times. The chain uses TRBV11-2 and TRBJ2-7, with TRBD1 matching 10 bases. The CDR3 contains 17 residues. The ends lost 5 bases at V and 5 bases at J; junction bases unmatched: 15. The germline V gene encodes CDR1 SGHAT and CDR2 FQNNGV. The CDR3 nucleotides are TGTGCCAGCAGCCCCATGCTGATAGGGACAGGGGCCAACGAGCAGTACTTC. This translates into CASSPMLIGTGANEQYF.

With respect to this clonotype: This likely comes from a read error, as the CDR3 has no conserved phenylalanine or tryptophan at its end. The chain recombines TRBV20-1 with TRBJ2-5; TRBD1 might be the D (6 bases). The germline CDR1 and CDR2 sequences are DFQATT and SNEGSKA (reference sequence). The CDR3 consists of 13 residues. V shed 5 bases and J shed 1 base, with 11 bases lying between them. The DNA for the CDR3 is TGCAGTGCTTCCCGGACAGCCCAAGAGACCCAGTACTTA. It encodes CSASRTAQETQYL.

This clonotype was counted between two and nine times. DNA for the CDR3: TGCAGTGCTTCCGACTCTGTTTGGAGGAACGAGCAGTACTTC. This codes for CSASDSVWRNEQYF. The chain is built from TRBV20-1 and TRBJ2-7; tentatively, D is TRBD2 (5 bases). The CDR3 totals 14 residues. The germline V gene encodes CDR1 DFQATT and CDR2 SNEGSKA (reference sequence). V was cut by 5 bases and J by 5 bases, with 19 bases left in between.

The table lists this clonotype with many counts. The chain has TRBV7-8 and TRBJ1-2; D possibly corresponds to TRBD1 (6 bases). CDR3 length equals 15 residues. Germline assignment: CDR1 SGHVS and CDR2 FQNEAQ. V was trimmed by 1 base and J by 4 bases, leaving 13 bases between them. CDR3 nucleotides: TGTGCCAGCAGCTTAGACAGGGCGTTAGGCTATGGCTACACCTTC. Residues: CASSLDRALGYGYTF.

V and J are TRBV7-3 and TRBJ2-1; 8 bases agree with TRBD2. V shed 3 bases and J 7 bases; nucleotides not matched to a gene: 8. Germline CDR1 reads SGHTA; CDR2 reads FQGTGA. This CDR3 spans 15 amino acids. For the CDR3, the DNA is TGTGCCAGCAGCTTTGAGAGGGCTAGCGGGAATGAGCAGTTCTTC. Translating gives CASSFERASGNEQFF.

The chain uses TRBV19 and TRBJ1-4; 12 nucleotides align to TRBD1. The J segment lost 7 bases and the V segment lost 6 bases, leaving 3 bases of the junction unmatched. Per the germline V gene, CDR1 is LNHDA and CDR2 is SQIVND (reference sequence). The CDR3 is 14 residues long. The CDR3: CASSGTGGLEKLFF. CDR3 nucleotides: TGTGCCAGTAGCGGGACAGGGGGCCTTGAAAAACTGTTTTTT.

The chain combines TRBV11-2 with TRBJ1-5; D gene uncertain. The germline gives CDR1 SGHAT, CDR2 FQNNGV. Trimming stripped 3 bases from V and 0 bases from J, with 9 bases between. This CDR3 has 15 amino acids. Here the CDR3 reads CASSLAGNSNQPQHF. The CDR3 nucleotides read TGTGCCAGCAGCTTGGCCGGGAATAGCAATCAGCCCCAGCATTTT.

This clonotype was counted only a few times. The chain has TRBV24-1 and TRBJ2-1; 8 bases map to TRBD1. This CDR3 spans 16 amino acids. J was trimmed by 8 bases and V by 4 bases; bases with no gene match: 12. Germline values: CDR1 KGHDR, CDR2 SFDVKD. The CDR3 sequence: CATSDPVGQGRHEQFF. The CDR3 coding sequence is TGTGCCACCAGTGACCCCGTCGGACAGGGAAGGCATGAGCAGTTCTTC.

The V and J genes are TRBV12-3 or TRBV12-4 and TRBJ1-2, with TRBD1 identical over 8 bases. Trimming at V came to 7 bases and at J to 5 bases, leaving 9 bases not matched to a gene. The CDR3 extends over 14 amino acids. The CDR3: CASKEGTGLYGYTF. The DNA of the CDR3 is TGTGCCAGCAAAGAAGGGACAGGATTATATGGCTACACCTTC.

The chain links TRBV12-3 or TRBV12-4 to TRBJ1-2, with D tentatively TRBD1 (5 bases). V lost 6 bases and J lost 0, with 8 bases in between. The CDR3 has 13 amino acids. The CDR3 coding sequence is TGTGCCAGCAGGGGGCTAGCTAACTATGGCTACACCTTC. The encoded protein is CASRGLANYGYTF.

The chain has TRBV10-3 and TRBJ1-5; TRBD1 matches 8 bases. The CDR3 extends over 15 amino acids. V lost 5 bases and J lost 2; bases outside the gene matches: 5. The germline gives CDR1 ENHRY, CDR2 SYGVKD. Here the CDR3 DNA reads TGTGCCATCAGTTCAGGGGGCGCGGGCAATCAGCCCCAGCATTTT. Protein product: CAISSGGAGNQPQHF.

The gene calls are TRBV2 and TRBJ1-4, with D tentatively TRBD1 (6 bases). This CDR3 is built from 12 residues. The germline V gene has CDR1 SNHLY and CDR2 FYNNEI. The ends were cut back, 6 bases at V and 8 bases at J, with 10 bases in the middle. The chain's CDR3 is CASRQGGEKLFF. CDR3 bases: TGTGCCAGCAGACAGGGTGGGGAAAAACTGTTTTTT.

The chain combines TRBV3-1 with TRBJ2-7; perhaps TRBD1 as D (5 bases). Trimming pared 1 base from V and 3 bases from J, leaving 7 bases between. The CDR3 extends over 13 amino acids. Germline V gene lookup returns CDR1 LGHDT and CDR2 YNNKEL (reference sequence). CDR3 loop: CASSQGQIYEQYF. As DNA, the CDR3 is TGTGCCAGCAGCCAAGGACAGATCTACGAGCAGTACTTC.

The chain combines TRBV29-1 with TRBJ1-1; D is unresolved. Trimming removed 3 bases from V and 4 bases from J, with 15 bases in between. Per germline, CDR1 SQVTM and CDR2 ANQGSEA. The CDR3 loop spans 14 amino acids. In DNA form, the CDR3 reads TGCAGCGTTGATTCAATAGGGTTTGGCACTGAAGCTTTCTTT. Protein sequence: CSVDSIGFGTEAFF.

This clonotype was found a few times. V is TRBV9 and J is TRBJ2-2; maybe TRBD1 (6 bases). Per germline, CDR1 SGDLS and CDR2 YYNGEE. The V end lost 4 bases, the J end lost 2 bases, and 24 bases lay between the germline ends. The CDR3 is 19 amino acids. The chain's CDR3 is CASSHKVGYTGINTGELFF. The CDR3 nucleotides are TGTGCCAGCAGCCATAAGGTCGGGTATACAGGGATTAACACCGGGGAGCTGTTTTTT.

This clonotype has only a few counts. The V gene is TRBV7-8, the J gene TRBJ2-7, with 9 positions matching TRBD1. Germline CDR1 is SGHVS and CDR2 is FQNEAQ. This CDR3 has 13 amino acids. The J segment lost 3 bases and the V segment lost 5 bases, leaving 2 bases of the junction unmatched. CDR3 residues: CASSPTGGYEQYF. The CDR3 DNA is TGTGCCAGCAGCCCGACAGGGGGCTACGAGCAGTACTTC. Based on the CDR3 plus reference TRBV7-8 and TRBJ2-7, the full variable domain is GAGVSQSPRYKVAKRGQDVALRCDPISGHVSLFWYQQALGQGPEFLTYFQNEAQLDKSGLPSDRFFAERPEGSVSTLKIQRTQQEDSAVYLCASSPTGGYEQYFGPGTRLTVT.

This clonotype showed up just a few times. The limits of the CDR3 on the DNA are not certain, so only TCRdb's listed CDR3 is given. The chain recombines TRBV18 with TRBJ2-7. CDR1 is KGHSH and CDR2 is LQKENI in the germline V gene. The CDR3 numbers 16 amino acids, ends counted. CDR3 amino acids: CASSRSLAVESYEQYF.

This clonotype has just a few counts. The rearrangement links TRBV19 to TRBJ1-5; perhaps TRBD1 as D (6 bases). The germline gives CDR1 LNHDA, CDR2 SQIVND (reference sequence). There are 16 residues in the CDR3. V gave up 5 bases and J gave up 1 base, with 15 bases separating them. CDR3 coding DNA: TGTGCCAGTAGTTCCTTGGGGGGGCAGAGCAATCAGCCCCAGCATTTT. It encodes CASSSLGGQSNQPQHF.